The present T cell receptor (beta chain) was sequenced within a study of blood T cell repertoires in COVID-19 (dated by TCRdb to about 2020). Regarding the study in general: Samples covering the acute and convalescent phases of COVID-19 were provided by collaborators in the United States, Italy and Spain. The material from the prospective study consisted of cDNA or gDNA derived from T cells, B-cell-depleted T cells, or PBMCs. Deeply sampled blood TCRbeta repertoires from subjects exposed to, actively infected with, or recovered from COVID-19 were included in the dataset. The repertoires were released in a freely available public database meant as a resource for research on the immune response to SARS-CoV-2. The samples were drawn from the first 160 participants of the ongoing ImmuneRACE study and from under 1,500 subjects provided by 6 global collaborators. Nearly every sample came with metadata listing a de-identified subject ID, COVID-19 status, age in years and sex. Where available, HLA class I and class II types were obtained from metadata supplied by the sample provider rather than from assay-based typing.

Notes on this clone: What this receptor recognizes is not known. No base qualities exist here, and no much larger clone lies one base off it.

The immunoSEQ Assay, a bias-controlled multiplex PCR, was used to amplify TCRbeta CDR3 regions from genomic DNA. In the paper's pipeline: Nucleated cell counts per sample were estimated from amplification of reference gene primers within the assay. Sequence reads were collapsed and filtered to measure the absolute abundance of every unique TCRbeta CDR3 rearrangement. For each sample, productive Simpson clonality was calculated as the square root of Simpson's diversity index across productive rearrangements. The table comes from immuneACCESS by way of TCRdb, which keeps in-frame sequences with V and J called. Part of the clones is missing from these tables; in studies checked, under half for an unresolved V gene and the rest for unknown reasons. The V and J calls and clone size were taken over from that table, and D and trimming were inferred from the DNA. In this sample the table shows 450,000 or so clones, about 88% of which occur a single time. The ten most abundant clones make up roughly 0.9% of the sample.

As encoded in the germline V gene, CDR1 is KGHSH while CDR2 is LQKENI. Unmatched junction bases come to 6, with V trimmed by 6 bases and J by 6 bases. The CDR3 runs 14 residues from the cysteine to the phenylalanine. This entry keeps only the CDR3 DNA: 42 bases, framed from base 1. Study-wide findings and limitations: How much clinical and demographic metadata was included differed by source and by participant, and the metadata was provided uncurated.

In Seattle, one collaborating source enrolled patients while the infection was active and tracked those patients longitudinally over the course of disease. Each collaborating institution followed its own protocols to collect whole blood in K2EDTA tubes. For TCRbeta analysis, collaborators shipped samples as frozen whole blood, isolated PBMCs, or DNA extracted from either of those sample types. The receptor comes from a man aged 18 to 35 with COVID-19, enrolled during active disease. Here the chain combines TRBV18 and TRBJ2-3, and TRBD1 matches 10 of the central bases. The specimen sequenced was peripheral blood. DNA sequence: TGTGCCAGCTCCGCCGGGACAGGGGAGGATACGCAGTATTTT. This yields the protein CASSAGTGEDTQYF.